This entry is about one T cell receptor (beta chain). Its specificity is not known. This sample was taken from a study of cytomegalovirus exposure and HLA in healthy donors. In the study overall: The 500 to 750 first-cohort repertoires and the 120 or so validation repertoires shared the same platform, a later analysis reported.

The CDR3 is made up of 16 amino acids. Germline CDR1 and CDR2: LNHDA and SQIVND (reference sequence). Trimming cost V 5 bases and J 0 bases, with 14 bases left between them. Clones were sequenced by immunoSEQ multiplex PCR, and TCRdb holds only the in-frame ones, with some missing. The sample carries roughly 100,000 clones, around 83% recorded once. Whole-study results and caveats: High sensitivity and specificity were reportedly achieved when the classifier diagnosed cytomegalovirus status. In the roughly 120 validation repertoires, a later analysis found that first-cohort TCR clusters tended to co-occur.

The chain combines TRBV19 with TRBJ2-1; D not resolved. The receptor comes from a young woman in good health and CMV-seropositive. Sequenced input: PBMCs. The DNA for the CDR3 is TGTGCCAGTAGTCCTCTAGACCGATCCTCCTACAATGAGCAGTTCTTC. Encoded protein: CASSPLDRSSYNEQFF.